This T cell receptor (beta chain) was observed in a study of somatic mutations in cytotoxic T cells in rheumatoid arthritis. Whole-study results and caveats: Compared with age-matched healthy controls, rheumatoid arthritis patients did not differ significantly in CD8+ T-cell clonality. For rheumatoid arthritis patients, the slight TRBV07 underrepresentation lacked multiple-comparison adjustment.

Produced via immunoSEQ multiplex PCR; TCRdb's table is partial and in-frame only. The sample carries 15,000 or so clones, around 80% recorded once. Concerning this clone itself: Its matching antigen is unknown.

The CDR3 runs to 14 residues. The germline gives CDR1 SEHNR, CDR2 FQNEAQ (reference sequence). The V and J ends lost 3 bases and 2 bases respectively, with 9 bases between them. V gene TRBV7-9 combines with J gene TRBJ2-3; the D gene is possibly TRBD2 (6 bases). Sample: CD8+ T cells sorted from blood. This TCR came from a woman aged 50 to 60 with rheumatoid arthritis. The DNA of the CDR3 is TGTGCCAGCAGCTTTAGCGGATACACAGATACGCAGTATTTT. It codes for CASSFSGYTDTQYF.